These 4 T cell receptor beta chains came from one sample sequenced in a study of CD4 T cells in relation to SARS-CoV-2 and coronaviruses. The unexposed donors gave CD4+ T cells in 2011-2018, prior to COVID-19. TCRdb keeps only in-frame clones here, not all; method: immunoSEQ multiplex PCR. The sample includes 60,000 to 80,000 clones, 87% of them seen just once. The specimen was memory CD4+ T cells from PBMCs. These receptors were taken from a human donor in good health.

The chain has TRBV5-6 and TRBJ2-2, with D hard to call. Germline assignment: CDR1 SGHDT and CDR2 YYEEEE. Trimming removed 0 bases at V and 4 bases at J, with 7 bases between. CDR3 length: 14 residues. This CDR3 is CASSLGVGTGELFF. The CDR3 coding sequence is TGTGCCAGCAGCTTGGGGGTAGGCACCGGGGAGCTGTTTTTT.

V is TRBV13 and J is TRBJ2-3; D not resolved. This CDR3 comprises 11 residues. In germline, CDR1 is PRHDT, CDR2 FYEKMQ (reference sequence). V lost 4 bases, J lost 5 bases, and 4 bases lay in between. The CDR3 region is CASSWGDTQYF. The DNA for the CDR3 is TGTGCCAGCAGCTGGGGAGATACGCAGTATTTT. The whole variable domain, filled in from reference TRBV13 and TRBJ2-3, reads AAGVIQSPRHLIKEKRETATLKCYPIPRHDTVYWYQQGPGQDPQFLISFYEKMQSDKGSIPDRFSAQQFSDYHSELNMSSLELGDSALYFCASSWGDTQYFGPGTRLTVL.

J is TRBJ2-7 and V is TRBV7-8; no reliable D call. Germline V gene sequence: CDR1 SGHVS, CDR2 FQNEAQ. The CDR3 is made up of 14 amino acids. The V end was cut by 3 bases, the J end by 9 bases, with 18 bases between. This CDR3 is CASSFFLGENGQYF. CDR3 DNA: TGTGCCAGCAGCTTTTTTCTGGGTGAGAATGGGCAGTACTTC.

V gene TRBV5-1 combines with J gene TRBJ1-1; D call uncertain. The ends were cut back, 4 bases at V and 1 base at J, with 11 bases in the middle. Germline V gene sequence: CDR1 SGHRS, CDR2 YFSETQ. This CDR3 region has 14 residues. CDR3 coding DNA: TGCGCCAGCAGCCGGACGGAAGAGAACACTGAAGCTTTCTTT. Translation gives CASSRTEENTEAFF.